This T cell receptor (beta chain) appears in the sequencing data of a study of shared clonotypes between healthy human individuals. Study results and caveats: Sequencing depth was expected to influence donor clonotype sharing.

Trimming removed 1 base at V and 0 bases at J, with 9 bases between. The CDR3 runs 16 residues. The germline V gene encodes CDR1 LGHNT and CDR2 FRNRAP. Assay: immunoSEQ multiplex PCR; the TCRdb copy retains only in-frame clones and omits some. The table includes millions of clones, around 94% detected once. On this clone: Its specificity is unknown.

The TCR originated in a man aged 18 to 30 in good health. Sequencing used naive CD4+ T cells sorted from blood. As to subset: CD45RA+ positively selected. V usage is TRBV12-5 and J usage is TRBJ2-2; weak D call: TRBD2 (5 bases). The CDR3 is CASGLGLAANTGELFF. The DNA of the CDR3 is TGTGCTAGTGGTTTGGGTCTAGCAGCGAACACCGGGGAGCTGTTTTTT. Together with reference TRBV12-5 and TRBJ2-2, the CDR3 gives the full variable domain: DARVTQTPRHKVTEMGQEVTMRCQPILGHNTVFWYRQTMMQGLELLAYFRNRAPLDDSGMPKDRFSAEMPDATLATLKIQPSEPRDSAVYFCASGLGLAANTGELFFGEGSRLTVL.